The 22 T cell receptor beta chains below were found in one sample sequenced in a study of Ad26.COV2.S vaccination and SARS-CoV-2 variants. This sample's treatment: around 19 received Ad26.COV2.S at low or high dose, single or two shots; several received placebo; per-sample allocation not given. All samples were drawn on day 63, counting from the first vaccine or placebo injection. The assay was immunoSEQ multiplex PCR, and TCRdb's table has in-frame clones only and misses some. The table records over 400,000 clones, 90% of them present only once. The sequencing here drew on peripheral blood, taken in a trial of Ad26.COV2.S vaccine versus placebo. The receptors derive from a person aged 18-65 years who received the Ad26.COV2.S COVID-19 vaccine or a placebo.

The chain uses TRBV18 and TRBJ2-3, with unresolved D. This CDR3 comprises 13 residues. The germline CDR1 and CDR2 sequences are KGHSH and LQKENI. Trimming cost V 6 bases and J 7 bases, with 14 bases left between them. The CDR3 spells CASSPPSGNTQYF. The CDR3 DNA reads as TGTGCCAGCTCCCCCCCCTCTGGGAATACGCAGTATTTT. The full variable domain, rest sourced from reference TRBV18 and TRBJ2-3, is NAGVMQNPRHLVRRRGQEARLRCSPMKGHSHVYWYRQLPEEGLKFMVYLQKENIIDESGMPKERFSAEFPKEGPSILRIQQVVRGDSAAYFCASSPPSGNTQYFGPGTRLTVL.

The CDR3, as DNA: TGTGCCAGCAAAGACAGTAACTATGGCTACACCTTC. Translation gives CASKDSNYGYTF. The rearrangement uses TRBV28 and TRBJ1-2; D is perhaps TRBD1 (5 bases). Germline V CDR1 and CDR2: MDHEN, SYDVKM. This CDR3 comprises 12 residues. V shed 7 bases and J shed 1 base, with 7 bases lying between them.

This chain links TRBV3-1 (or the pseudogene TRBV3-2) with TRBJ1-4; D is possibly TRBD1 (5 bases). This CDR3 region has 15 residues. CDR1 and CDR2 from the germline V gene are LGHDT and YNNKEL (reference sequence). The V gene lost 0 bases and the J gene lost 1 base, with 6 bases spanning the gap. CDR3 DNA sequence: TGTGCCAGCAGCCAAGATGACAGAACTAATGAAAAACTGTTTTTT. It translates to CASSQDDRTNEKLFF.

This sequence joins TRBV5-1 and TRBJ2-1, with TRBD2 matching over 9 bases. The V segment lost 5 bases and the J segment 6 bases; nucleotides outside the gene matches: 6. The germline CDR1 and CDR2 sequences are SGHRS and YFSETQ. This CDR3 has 14 residues. This CDR3 is CASSRREGLNEQFF. For the CDR3, the DNA is TGCGCCAGCAGTAGGCGGGAGGGGCTCAATGAGCAGTTCTTC.

The rearrangement links TRBV5-5 to TRBJ2-7; 8 bases fit TRBD1. The germline V gene has CDR1 SGHKS and CDR2 YYEKEE (reference sequence). CDR3 length: 14 residues. The V and J ends lost 0 bases and 2 bases, in that order; junction bases with no gene match: 1. The CDR3 nucleotides are TGTGCCAGCAGCTTGGCCAGGGGGCCCTACGAGCAGTACTTC. Its translation is CASSLARGPYEQYF.

The chain joins TRBV11-3 to TRBJ2-7, with D maybe TRBD1 (6 bases). V was shortened by 2 bases and J by 6 bases, with 11 bases between the two germline ends. The CDR3 length is 13 residues. Germline V gene sequence: CDR1 SGHNT, CDR2 YENEEA. The CDR3 loop reads CASSLTTGSEQYF. As DNA, the CDR3 is TGTGCCAGCAGCTTAACAACAGGGTCCGAGCAGTACTTC.

This clone appeared a single time. The V and J genes are TRBV6-2 or TRBV6-3 and TRBJ2-3, with TRBD2 as a possible D gene (6 bases). Germline V gene lookup returns CDR1 MNHEY and CDR2 SVGEGT. V dropped 6 bases and J dropped 4 bases, with 20 bases sitting between them. The CDR3 loop spans 16 amino acids. CDR3 region: CASSRPGDFTADTQYF. The CDR3 DNA follows: TGTGCCAGCAGCCGCCCCGGGGACTTTACGGCAGATACGCAGTATTTT.

Only a few counts were recorded for this clone. The rearrangement links TRBV2 to TRBJ2-7; no reliable D call. CDR3 length equals 14 residues. Trimming left V 3 bases short and J 1 base short, with 10 bases between. Germline V gene data show CDR1 as SNHLY and CDR2 as FYNNEI. CDR3 protein: CASSETDASYEQYF. CDR3 coding DNA: TGTGCCAGCAGTGAGACGGACGCTTCCTACGAGCAGTACTTC.

This rearrangement joins TRBV7-2 to TRBJ2-1; tentative D call: TRBD1 (5 bases). The CDR3 has 15 residues. With 2 bases removed from V and 2 bases from J, the gap between germline ends came to 10 bases. Germline V gene lookup returns CDR1 SGHTA and CDR2 FQGNSA. CDR3 amino acids: CASSLRGGTYNEQFF. CDR3 bases: TGTGCCAGCAGCTTAAGGGGCGGAACCTACAATGAGCAGTTCTTC.

This chain links TRBV6-4 with TRBJ2-2; D is ambiguous. V was pared by 5 bases and J by 6 bases, with 10 bases between. The CDR3 runs 13 residues. CDR1 is MRHNA, CDR2 SNTAGT, per germline. The CDR3 DNA reads TGTGCCAGCAGTAAGACATCCGCCGGGGAGCTGTTTTTT. It is translated as CASSKTSAGELFF.

CDR3 nucleotides: TGTGCCAGCAGCGTGGGGACAGGGCGAGCTTTCTTT. Its protein is CASSVGTGRAFF. This chain uses TRBV5-6 with TRBJ1-1; 9 bases are shared with TRBD1. Germline CDR1 SGHDT, CDR2 YYEEEE. After removal of 4 bases from V and 10 bases from J, the junction contained 5 bases not matched to a gene. This CDR3 comprises 12 residues.

The chain recombines TRBV7-2 with TRBJ2-5; D unresolved. Germline CDR1 SGHTA, CDR2 FQGNSA. CDR3 length equals 14 residues. Trimming shortened V by 1 base and J by 4 bases, and 10 bases separated the two germline ends. The CDR3 sequence is CASSLGYRLETQYF. DNA for the CDR3: TGTGCCAGCAGCTTAGGTTATAGGCTAGAGACCCAGTACTTC.

This clone was seen a handful of times. The CDR3 nucleotides are TGTGCCAGCAGCGAATACCCCGGGACAGCTCTGTTTTTT. Protein product: CASSEYPGTALFF. The chain joins TRBV6-4 to TRBJ2-2; 7 bases are a match to TRBD1. Germline V gives CDR1 MRHNA, CDR2 SNTAGT. The CDR3 runs 13 residues. V was pared by 6 bases and J by 14 bases, with 12 bases of the junction left unmatched.

This chain connects TRBV11-3 to TRBJ2-1; 9 nucleotides agree with TRBD2. Trimming cost V 0 bases and J 9 bases; bases outside gene matches: 12. This CDR3 contains 17 residues. Germline CDR1 and CDR2: SGHNT and YENEEA. The CDR3, as DNA: TGTGCCAGCAGCTTAGATTGGCGGCGGGAGGGCCTGAGTGAGCAGTTCTTC. Translating it yields CASSLDWRREGLSEQFF.

This clone was seen only once. This chain links TRBV28 with TRBJ1-5; D is undetermined. The CDR3 consists of 14 residues. Trimming pared 4 bases from V and 6 bases from J, leaving 13 bases between. Per the germline V gene, CDR1 is MDHEN and CDR2 is SYDVKM. The CDR3 sequence is CASSSERYGQPQHF. The CDR3, as DNA: TGTGCCAGCAGTTCGGAAAGGTACGGTCAGCCCCAGCATTTT.

The table lists this clone with a count of one. The rearrangement uses TRBV28 and TRBJ2-3, with 7 positions matching TRBD2. J lost 1 base, V lost 6 bases, and 4 bases had no gene match. Germline V gene lookup returns CDR1 MDHEN and CDR2 SYDVKM. The CDR3 loop spans 14 amino acids. The CDR3 region has the DNA TGTGCCAGCAGGAGCGCGGGGGGCACAGATACGCAGTATTTT. It is translated as CASRSAGGTDTQYF.

This rearrangement joins TRBV11-2 to TRBJ2-1, with 8 nucleotides matching TRBD2. Germline V lookup: CDR1 SGHAT, CDR2 FQNNGV. V dropped 6 bases and J dropped 9; count of bases not matched to a gene: 10. There are 14 residues in the CDR3. DNA of the CDR3: TGTGCCAGCAGGGTCCCGGGACTAGAAGCTGAGCAGTTCTTC. This translates into CASRVPGLEAEQFF.

The V gene is TRBV3-1 (or the pseudogene TRBV3-2), the J gene TRBJ2-1; perhaps TRBD1 as D (6 bases). V lost 4 bases and J 2 bases, leaving 12 bases between the germline ends. The CDR3 has 15 residues. Germline V gene sequence: CDR1 LGHDT, CDR2 YNNKEL (reference sequence). CDR3 sequence (DNA): TGTGCCAGCAGCCCCCGGGACAAGACCTACAATGAGCAGTTCTTC. Translating gives CASSPRDKTYNEQFF.

J is TRBJ2-5 and V is TRBV7-6, with 8 bases aligning to TRBD2. The CDR3 is 17 amino acids. Per the germline V gene, CDR1 is SGHVS and CDR2 is FNYEAQ. V dropped 9 bases and J dropped 2; count of bases not matched to a gene: 17. In DNA, the CDR3 is TGTGCCAGACAAGGGGGGCGGACTAGCAGAATTCAAGAGACCCAGTACTTC. It translates to CARQGGRTSRIQETQYF. The full variable domain, in which reference TRBV7-6 and TRBJ2-5 provide the parts outside the CDR3, is GAGVSQSPRYKVTKRGQDVALRCDPISGHVSLYWYRQALGQGPEFLTYFNYEAQQDKSGLPNDRFSAERPEGSISTLTIQRTEQRDSAMYRCARQGGRTSRIQETQYFGPGTRLLVL.

This clone appeared a single time. The gene calls are TRBV28 and TRBJ2-7; 7 nucleotides agree with TRBD2. CDR1 is MDHEN, CDR2 SYDVKM, per germline. Losses at the gene ends were 7 bases for V and 2 bases for J; bases not matched to a gene: 5. This CDR3 spans 13 amino acids. CDR3 sequence: CASTRRGAYEQYF. The CDR3 nucleotides are TGTGCCAGCACCCGACGGGGGGCCTACGAGCAGTACTTC.

V usage is TRBV9 and J usage is TRBJ2-7; tentative D call: TRBD2 (6 bases). The CDR3 runs 14 residues. The V gene lost 4 bases and the J gene lost 5 bases, with 16 bases spanning the gap. CDR1 SGDLS and CDR2 YYNGEE come from the germline V gene. The CDR3 DNA is TGTGCCAGCAGCCGTGGCGGGGCCCCCGACGAGCAGTACTTC. As protein: CASSRGGAPDEQYF. Using reference TRBV9 and TRBJ2-7 for the parts outside the CDR3, the full variable domain is DSGVTQTPKHLITATGQRVTLRCSPRSGDLSVYWYQQSLDQGLQFLIQYYNGEERAKGNILERFSAQQFPDLHSELNLSSLELGDSALYFCASSRGGAPDEQYFGPGTRLTVT.

This chain connects TRBV5-4 to TRBJ1-1; D possibly corresponds to TRBD1 (5 bases). The CDR3 extends over 13 amino acids. Germline V gives CDR1 SGHNT, CDR2 YYREEE (reference sequence). Trimming took off 0 bases at V and 8 bases at J, with 11 bases between the two ends. The CDR3 nucleotides read TGTGCCAGCAGCTTGGCCCACCGGGGGGAAGCTTTCTTT. Protein: CASSLAHRGEAFF. Full variable domain (missing parts from reference TRBV5-4 and TRBJ1-1): ETGVTQSPTHLIKTRGQQVTLRCSSQSGHNTVSWYQQALGQGPQFIFQYYREEENGRGNFPPRFSGLQFPNYSSELNVNALELDDSALYLCASSLAHRGEAFFGQGTRLTVV.